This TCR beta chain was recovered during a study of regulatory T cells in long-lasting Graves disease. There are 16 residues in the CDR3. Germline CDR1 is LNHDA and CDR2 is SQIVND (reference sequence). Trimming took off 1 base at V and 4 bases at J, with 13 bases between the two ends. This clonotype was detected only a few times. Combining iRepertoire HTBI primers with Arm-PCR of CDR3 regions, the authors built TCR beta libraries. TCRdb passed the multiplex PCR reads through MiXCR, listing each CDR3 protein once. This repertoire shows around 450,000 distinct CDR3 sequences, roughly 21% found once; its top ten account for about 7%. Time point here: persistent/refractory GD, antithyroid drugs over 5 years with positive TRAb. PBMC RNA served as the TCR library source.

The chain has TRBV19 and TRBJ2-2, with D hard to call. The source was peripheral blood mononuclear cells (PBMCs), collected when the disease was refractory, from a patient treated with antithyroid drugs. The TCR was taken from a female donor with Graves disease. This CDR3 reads CASSIGVQSGTGELFF. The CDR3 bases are TGTGCCAGTAGTATAGGAGTGCAGTCGGGCACCGGGGAGCTGTTTTTT.